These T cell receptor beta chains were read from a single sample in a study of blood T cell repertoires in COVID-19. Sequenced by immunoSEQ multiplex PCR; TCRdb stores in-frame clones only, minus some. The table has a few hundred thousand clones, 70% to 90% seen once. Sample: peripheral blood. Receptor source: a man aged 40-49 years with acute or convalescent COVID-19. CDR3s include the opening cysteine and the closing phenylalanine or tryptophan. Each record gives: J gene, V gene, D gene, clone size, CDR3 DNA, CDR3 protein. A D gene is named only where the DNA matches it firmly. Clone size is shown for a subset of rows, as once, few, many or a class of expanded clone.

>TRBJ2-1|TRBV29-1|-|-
TGCAGCGTTGTATTAGCGGTCGAGCAGTTCTTC
CSVVLAVEQFF
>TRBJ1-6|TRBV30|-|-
TGTGCCTGGAGACGACAGAGCTCCTATAATTCACCCCTCCACTTT
CAWRRQSSYNSPLHF
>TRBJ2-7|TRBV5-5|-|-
TGTGCCAGCAGCTTGGGGGTTGGAGGGCGGTTTTCCTACGAGCAGTACTTC
CASSLGVGGRFSYEQYF
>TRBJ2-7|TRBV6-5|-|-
TGTGCCAGCAGAGGAGTGGGCTACGAGCAGTACTTC
CASRGVGYEQYF
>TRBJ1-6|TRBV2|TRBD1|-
TGTGCCAGCAATCGAAGGGACAGCTCCTATAATTCACCCCTCCACTTT
CASNRRDSSYNSPLHF
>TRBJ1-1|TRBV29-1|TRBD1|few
TGCAGCGTTTTACCGGGACAGGGGGTTCGGACTGAAGCTTTCTTT
CSVLPGQGVRTEAFF
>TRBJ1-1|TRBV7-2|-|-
TGTGCCAGCAGCCCACAGATGTACACTGAAGCTTTCTTT
CASSPQMYTEAFF
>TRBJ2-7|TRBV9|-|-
TGTGCCAGCAGCGTAGGGGGGCAGGTTAACGAGCAGTACTTC
CASSVGGQVNEQYF
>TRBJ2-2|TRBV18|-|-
TGTGCCAGCTCGGAATTGGGAGCCGGGGAGCTGTTTTTT
CASSELGAGELFF
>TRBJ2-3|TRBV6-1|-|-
TGTGCCAGCAAGCCGAGTCTAATCACAGATACGCAGTATTTT
CASKPSLITDTQYF
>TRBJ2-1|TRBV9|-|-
TGTGCCAGCAGCTTAGAGCCGGGAAATTATGAGCAGTTCTTC
CASSLEPGNYEQFF
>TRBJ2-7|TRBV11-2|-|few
TGTGCCAGCAGCCGTGAACAGGAGCAGTACTTC
CASSREQEQYF
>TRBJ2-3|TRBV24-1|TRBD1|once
TGTGCCACCAGTGATACAGGGGGCCGCGCAGATACGCAGTATTTT
CATSDTGGRADTQYF
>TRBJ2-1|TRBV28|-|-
TGTGCCAGCAGCCCCCTAGGGGTAGACAATGAGCAGTTCTTC
CASSPLGVDNEQFF
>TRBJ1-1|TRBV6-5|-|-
TGTGCCAGCAGTTATGGGACGTCGGGGAGGGACACTGAAGCTTTCTTT
CASSYGTSGRDTEAFF
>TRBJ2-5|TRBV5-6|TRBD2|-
TGTGCCAGCAGCCGCCAGGGGGCTAGCGGGGGCCGGTACCAAGAGACCCAGTACTTC
CASSRQGASGGRYQETQYF
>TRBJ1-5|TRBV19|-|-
TGTGCCAGTACTATGTACAATCAGCCCCAGCATTTT
CASTMYNQPQHF
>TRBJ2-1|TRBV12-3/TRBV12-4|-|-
TGTGCCAGCAGTTTCGGGACTGGACAGTTCTTC
CASSFGTGQFF
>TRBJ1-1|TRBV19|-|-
TGTGCCAGTAGTATAGACACGGTGAACACTGAAGCTTTCTTT
CASSIDTVNTEAFF
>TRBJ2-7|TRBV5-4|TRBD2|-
TGTGCCAGCAGCTTTAATTCAGTAGCGGGGAGGTACGAGCAGTACTTC
CASSFNSVAGRYEQYF
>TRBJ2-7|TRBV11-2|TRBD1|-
TGTGCCAGCAGCTTCTTAGGACAGGGAACCTACGAGCAGTACTTC
CASSFLGQGTYEQYF
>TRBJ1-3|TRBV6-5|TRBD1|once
TGTGCCAGCAGTTACGGGACAGGGACTGGAAACACCATATATTTT
CASSYGTGTGNTIYF
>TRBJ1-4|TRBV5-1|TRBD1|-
TGCGCCAGCAGCTTCGACAGGGGTCATAATGAAAAACTGTTTTTT
CASSFDRGHNEKLFF
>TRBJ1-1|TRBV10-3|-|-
TGTGCCATCAGTGGTGACAGGCGGGACACTGAAGCTTTCTTT
CAISGDRRDTEAFF
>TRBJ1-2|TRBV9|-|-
TGTGCCAGCAGCCGTCCTGGTAGTGGCTATGGCTACACCTTC
CASSRPGSGYGYTF
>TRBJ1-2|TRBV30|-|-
TGTGCCTGGACGAACTATCGTGGCTACACCTTC
CAWTNYRGYTF
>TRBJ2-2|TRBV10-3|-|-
TGTGCCATCAGTGACTTGGGGGGATACACCGGGGAGCTGTTTTTT
CAISDLGGYTGELFF
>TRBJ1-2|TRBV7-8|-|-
TGTGCCAGCAGCTTAGACAGGGCTAACTATGGCTACACCTTC
CASSLDRANYGYTF
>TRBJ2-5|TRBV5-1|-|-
TGCGCCAGCAGCTTGTCCAGGGCTTCTCGAGAGACCCAGTACTTC
CASSLSRASRETQYF
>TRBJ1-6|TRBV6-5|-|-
TGTGCCAGCACCATGCAGGGTATTAATTCACCCCTCCACTTT
CASTMQGINSPLHF
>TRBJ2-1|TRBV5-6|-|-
TGTGCCAGCAGCCTATTGCCGGGGTCGCAGTTCTTC
CASSLLPGSQFF
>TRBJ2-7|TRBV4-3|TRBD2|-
TGCGCCAGCAGCCCCCTAGCGGGGAGACACGAGCAGTACTTC
CASSPLAGRHEQYF
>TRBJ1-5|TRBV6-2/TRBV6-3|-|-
TGTGCCAGCAGTTACGGCAGGGGAAGTCAGCCCCAGCATTTT
CASSYGRGSQPQHF
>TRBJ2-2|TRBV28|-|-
TGTGCCAGCAGTTTAATATCGGCCGGGGAGCTGTTTTTT
CASSLISAGELFF
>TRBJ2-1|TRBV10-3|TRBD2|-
TGTGCCATCAGTGAGGTCCTAGCGGGTGAGCAGTTCTTC
CAISEVLAGEQFF
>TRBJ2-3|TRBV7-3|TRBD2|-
TGTGCCAGCAGCTTAGGACTAGCGGGGGGATATACCACGCAGTATTTT
CASSLGLAGGYTTQYF
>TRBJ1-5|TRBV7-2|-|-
TGTGCCAGCAGCCCCTGGGCGGGCGGGCCCCAGCATTTT
CASSPWAGGPQHF
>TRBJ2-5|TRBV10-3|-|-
TGTGCCATCAGTGAGTTCGAGGAGACCCAGTACTTC
CAISEFEETQYF
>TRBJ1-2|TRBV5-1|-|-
TGCGCCAGCAGCTTGGTGGGGGCGGACTATGGCTACACCTTC
CASSLVGADYGYTF
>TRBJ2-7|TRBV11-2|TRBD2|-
TGTGCCAGCAGCTTCATCACGGGGGGCTCCTACGAGCAGTACTTC
CASSFITGGSYEQYF
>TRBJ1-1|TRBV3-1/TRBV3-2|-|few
TGTGCCAGCAGCCAAGAGTCCCCCAGGGGAAACACTGAAGCTTTCTTT
CASSQESPRGNTEAFF
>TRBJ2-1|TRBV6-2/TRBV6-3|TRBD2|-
TGTGCCAGCAGCCCTAACTCGGGACTAGCGGGTAGTGAGCAGTTCTTC
CASSPNSGLAGSEQFF
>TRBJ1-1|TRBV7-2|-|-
TGTGCCAGCAGCTTAGGCGATGAAGCTTTCTTT
CASSLGDEAFF
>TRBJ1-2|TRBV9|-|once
TGTGCCAGCACCTCGGGGGGGCAGAACTATGGCTACACCTTC
CASTSGGQNYGYTF
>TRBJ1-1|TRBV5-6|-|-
TGTGCCAGCAGCTTGGTGGCCAACACTGAAGCTTTCTTT
CASSLVANTEAFF
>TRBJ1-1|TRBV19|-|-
TGTGCCAGTAGTATCCAACCAGGGGACACTGAAGCTTTCTTT
CASSIQPGDTEAFF
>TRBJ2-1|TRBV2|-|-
TGTGCCAGCGGCGGGTACAATGAGCAGTTCTTC
CASGGYNEQFF
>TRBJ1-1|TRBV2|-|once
TGTGCCAGCAGGCCCACGGGAGGGGTAGCTGAAGCTTTCTTT
CASRPTGGVAEAFF
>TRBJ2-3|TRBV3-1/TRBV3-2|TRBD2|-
TGTGCCAGCAGCCTCACTAGCGGGGACCCCACAGATACGCAGTATTTT
CASSLTSGDPTDTQYF
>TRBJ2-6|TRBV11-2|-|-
TGTGCCAGCCTCCCTAAGACGCCCGGGGTCTCTGGGGCCAACGTCCTGACTTTC
CASLPKTPGVSGANVLTF
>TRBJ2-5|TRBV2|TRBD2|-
TGTGCCAGCAGTGAGGGACTAGCGGGCACCCAAGAGACCCAGTACTTC
CASSEGLAGTQETQYF
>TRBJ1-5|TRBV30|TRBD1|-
TGTGCCTGGACAGGGGGCGCAGCCGGTCAGCCCCAGCATTTT
CAWTGGAAGQPQHF
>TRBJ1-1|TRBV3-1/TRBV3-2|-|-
TGTGCCAGCAGCGCCAGTCCAACCTTTATGTTT
CASSASPTFMF